The 25 T cell receptor beta chains below were found in one sample sequenced in a study of shared clonotypes between healthy human individuals. The repertoire was sequenced with immunoSEQ multiplex PCR; TCRdb's copy has only in-frame clones and lacks some. The sample lists fewer than 2.5 million clones, over 85% occurring once. Sequenced input: naive CD4+ T cells from PBMCs. As for subset: CD45RA+ positively selected. All receptors derive from a man aged 18 to 29 in good health. Some clones in this sample may be carry-over from other donors' samples.

The chain uses TRBV6-1 and TRBJ1-2; tentative D call: TRBD1 (5 bases). CDR1 is MNHNS and CDR2 is SASEGT in the germline V gene. The V and J ends lost 6 bases and 6 bases respectively, with 14 bases between them. There are 13 residues in the CDR3. CDR3 coding DNA: TGTGCCAGCAGCGCTTTGGGACGCCATGGCTACACCTTC. Protein sequence: CASSALGRHGYTF.

This clone was counted a single time. This chain joins TRBV28 and TRBJ1-1, with D hard to call. From germline, CDR1 is MDHEN and CDR2 SYDVKM. V was cut by 6 bases and J by 4 bases, with 12 bases left in between. The CDR3 loop spans 13 amino acids. DNA for the CDR3: TGTGCCAGCAGCATTAAGATCAGCACTGAAGCTTTCTTT. Protein: CASSIKISTEAFF. Full variable domain (remainder filled in from reference TRBV28 and TRBJ1-1): DVKVTQSSRYLVKRTGEKVFLECVQDMDHENMFWYRQDPGLGLRLIYFSYDVKMKEKGDIPEGYSVSREKKERFSLILESASTNQTSMYLCASSIKISTEAFFGQGTRLTVV.

The chain recombines TRBV9 with TRBJ2-1; possibly TRBD2 for D (6 bases). The CDR3 loop spans 15 amino acids. V was pared by 0 bases and J by 9 bases, with 16 bases between. CDR1 is SGDLS and CDR2 is YYNGEE in the germline V gene. Written as DNA, the CDR3 is TGTGCCAGCAGCGTAGATGGGAGTGGTAGCGGTGAGCAGTTCTTC. It encodes CASSVDGSGSGEQFF.

A word on this clone: Other DNA sequences in this specimen translate into the identical CDR3. The chain links TRBV5-1 to TRBJ2-6; D is perhaps TRBD1 (5 bases). Germline V CDR1 and CDR2: SGHRS, YFSETQ. V dropped 0 bases and J dropped 0 bases, with 7 bases sitting between them. The CDR3 runs 16 residues. CDR3 coding DNA: TGCGCCAGCAGCTTGGGGGGCTCCTCTGGGGCCAACGTCCTGACTTTC. Amino acids: CASSLGGSSGANVLTF.

This clone has more than one count but fewer than ten. This chain links TRBV7-3 with TRBJ2-2; no definite D call. Germline loops: CDR1 SGHTA, CDR2 FQGTGA. The V end lost 5 bases, the J end lost 9 bases, and 10 bases lay between the germline ends. The CDR3 runs to 12 residues. The CDR3 sequence: CASSPRARELFF. The CDR3 DNA is TGTGCCAGCAGCCCCCGGGCCAGGGAGCTGTTTTTT.

The rearrangement joins TRBV29-1 to TRBJ2-7; D may be TRBD2 (6 bases). Deletions cut 4 bases from V and 3 bases from J, with 13 bases between. The CDR3 has 13 residues. The V gene's germline CDR1 is SQVTM and CDR2 ANQGSEA. The CDR3 region is CSVAAGVSYEQYF. The DNA for the CDR3 is TGCAGCGTTGCAGCGGGTGTAAGCTACGAGCAGTACTTC.

The chain recombines TRBV4-2 with TRBJ2-7, with D maybe TRBD1 (6 bases). V was trimmed by 4 bases and J by 7 bases, leaving 11 bases between them. CDR3 length: 12 amino acids. Germline V gene data show CDR1 as LGHNA and CDR2 as YNFKEQ. CDR3 sequence: CASSPPRGEQYF. The CDR3 nucleotides read TGTGCCAGCAGCCCCCCTAGGGGGGAGCAGTACTTC.

A single count supports this clone. The V call is TRBV6-6, the J call TRBJ2-3, with 7 bases that match TRBD2. J gave up 4 bases and V 2 bases, and 3 bases lay outside the gene matches. This CDR3 is 14 amino acids long. CDR1 and CDR2 (germline): MNHNY, SVGAGI (reference sequence). The CDR3 here is CASSYGGSADTQYF. As DNA, the CDR3 is TGTGCCAGCAGTTACGGCGGGAGCGCAGATACGCAGTATTTT.

In DNA, the CDR3 is TGTGCCAGCAGCTTGGGCAGGGTTGGTAGGACTGAAGCTTTCTTT. Its translation is CASSLGRVGRTEAFF. The genes are TRBV5-8 and TRBJ1-1; the D gene is possibly TRBD1 (5 bases). This CDR3 spans 15 amino acids. The V and J ends lost 0 bases and 5 bases respectively, with 14 bases between them. Germline CDR1 and CDR2: SGHTS and YDEGEE.

The rearrangement uses TRBV10-3 and TRBJ1-1, with a weak D call TRBD1 (6 bases). Trimming took off 8 bases at V and 11 bases at J, with 18 bases between the two ends. Germline V gene sequence: CDR1 ENHRY, CDR2 SYGVKD. The length of the CDR3 is 12 residues. CDR3 DNA: TGTGCCATCGGGCAGGGGCCCCCAGGGGCTTTCTTT. Translation: CAIGQGPPGAFF.

The chain has TRBV28 and TRBJ1-4; no firm D call. Germline CDR1 reads MDHEN; CDR2 reads SYDVKM. The CDR3 spans 13 residues. Trimming shortened V by 4 bases and J by 8 bases, and 11 bases separated the two germline ends. The DNA of the CDR3 is TGTGCCAGCAGTTCGGGGAGTGTGGAAAAACTGTTTTTT. It yields the protein CASSSGSVEKLFF.

This chain connects TRBV18 to TRBJ2-3; D is perhaps TRBD1 (5 bases). V lost 3 bases and J lost 5, with 12 bases in between. In germline, CDR1 is KGHSH, CDR2 LQKENI. This CDR3 comprises 14 residues. CDR3 in amino acids: CASSPLQDIDTQYF. The CDR3 DNA reads as TGTGCCAGCTCACCGCTGCAGGACATAGATACGCAGTATTTT.

The chain is built from TRBV7-9 and TRBJ2-1; either TRBD1 or TRBD2 may fit D (5 bases each). V lost 2 bases and J lost 8, with 25 bases in between. Germline CDR1 SEHNR, CDR2 FQNEAQ (reference sequence). This CDR3 has 18 amino acids. In DNA form, the CDR3 reads TGTGCCAGCAGCTTATTCCGGCTTAGGGGAGCTGAGGGTGATGAGCAGTTCTTC. The encoded protein is CASSLFRLRGAEGDEQFF.

The chain links TRBV15 to TRBJ1-1; D is ambiguous. The CDR3 loop spans 16 amino acids. Trimming cost V 0 bases and J 1 base, with 12 bases left between them. Germline V gives CDR1 LNHNV, CDR2 YYDKDF (reference sequence). The CDR3 coding sequence is TGTGCCACCAGCAGAGATCGTAGGGCTTGGAACACTGAAGCTTTCTTT. Amino acids: CATSRDRRAWNTEAFF.

J is TRBJ2-1 and V is TRBV9; 7 bases align to TRBD2. V shed 4 bases, J shed 8 bases, and the junction held 15 bases outside the gene matches. This CDR3 has 16 residues. In germline, CDR1 is SGDLS, CDR2 YYNGEE. The CDR3 nucleotides read TGTGCCAGCAGCAAGACTGCTAGCGGTCGGGGCGATGAGCAGTTCTTC. Protein product: CASSKTASGRGDEQFF.

This chain connects TRBV30 to TRBJ2-1, with 8 bases lining up with TRBD2. Germline V gene lookup returns CDR1 GTSNPN and CDR2 SVGIG (reference sequence). This CDR3 comprises 16 residues. The trim removed 0 bases at V and 1 base at J, leaving 5 bases unmatched. The CDR3 bases are TGTGCCTGGAGTGTCGGGGCTAGCGGGTCCTACAATGAGCAGTTCTTC. Protein product: CAWSVGASGSYNEQFF.

The chain recombines TRBV5-6 with TRBJ2-7, with 10 positions matching TRBD2. Per the germline V gene, CDR1 is SGHDT and CDR2 is YYEEEE. V lost 4 bases to trimming and J lost 7 bases; unmatched junction nucleotides: 8. The CDR3 is made up of 14 amino acids. The CDR3: CASSPLAGVGEQYF. In DNA form, the CDR3 reads TGTGCCAGCAGCCCCCTAGCGGGAGTGGGGGAGCAGTACTTC. Drawing the rest from reference TRBV5-6 and TRBJ2-7, the complete variable domain is DAGVTQSPTHLIKTRGQQVTLRCSPKSGHDTVSWYQQALGQGPQFIFQYYEEEERQRGNFPDRFSGHQFPNYSSELNVNALLLGDSALYLCASSPLAGVGEQYFGPGTRLTVT.

The rearrangement links TRBV10-3 to TRBJ1-1; 8 nucleotides agree with TRBD1. This CDR3 region has 15 residues. V dropped 6 bases and J dropped 0; count of bases not matched to a gene: 6. Germline loops: CDR1 ENHRY, CDR2 SYGVKD. This CDR3 is CAISAVTGVNTEAFF. CDR3 in DNA: TGTGCCATCAGCGCGGTGACAGGGGTGAACACTGAAGCTTTCTTT.

J is TRBJ2-1 and V is TRBV29-1, with no clear D. The CDR3 spans 16 residues. The germline CDR1 and CDR2 sequences are SQVTM and ANQGSEA. The ends were cut back, 0 bases at V and 0 bases at J, with 12 bases in the middle. The CDR3 loop is CSVEDGAADSYNEQFF. For the CDR3, the DNA is TGCAGCGTTGAAGATGGTGCGGCAGACTCCTACAATGAGCAGTTCTTC.

The chain joins TRBV5-1 to TRBJ1-6; TRBD1 matches 8 bases. CDR3 size: 18 residues. Per the germline V gene, CDR1 is SGHRS and CDR2 is YFSETQ. With 5 bases clipped from V and 4 bases from J, the junction kept 14 bases outside the gene matches. CDR3 bases: TGCGCCAGCAGTCAATCCCCGGGACAGGAATCGTATAATTCACCCCTCCACTTT. This translates into CASSQSPGQESYNSPLHF.

This chain joins TRBV7-9 and TRBJ2-4, with D possibly TRBD1 on 6 matching bases. V lost 1 base and J 0 bases, leaving 19 bases between the germline ends. Germline V gene sequence: CDR1 SEHNR, CDR2 FQNEAQ (reference sequence). The CDR3 has 19 residues. CDR3 protein: CASSLGLLRDTIAKNIQYF. For the CDR3, the DNA is TGTGCCAGCAGCTTAGGACTCTTAAGGGACACTATAGCCAAAAACATTCAGTACTTC.

The rearrangement links TRBV11-1 to TRBJ1-2; possible D gene TRBD1, 5 bases. The CDR3 extends over 13 amino acids. V lost 3 bases and J 4 bases, leaving 9 bases between the germline ends. Germline V CDR1 and CDR2: SGHAT, FQDESV (reference sequence). CDR3: CASSFSGGYGYTF. Here the CDR3 DNA reads TGTGCCAGCAGCTTCTCGGGGGGCTATGGCTACACCTTC.

The chain carries TRBV10-1 and TRBJ1-1, with D unresolved. The CDR3 runs 13 residues. Germline values: CDR1 WNHNN, CDR2 SYGVQD (reference sequence). V lost 4 bases and J lost 0, with 6 bases in between. The CDR3 is CASSVDMNTEAFF. CDR3 coding DNA: TGCGCCAGCAGTGTTGACATGAACACTGAAGCTTTCTTT.

The CDR3 here is CASSETTGGLVKLFF. The CDR3 coding sequence is TGCGCCAGCAGCGAGACGACAGGGGGCTTGGTCAAACTGTTTTTT. The rearrangement uses TRBV5-1 and TRBJ1-4; 10 nucleotides align to TRBD1. V trimming: 4 bases; J trimming: 11 bases; junction bases outside the gene matches: 11. CDR3 length equals 15 residues. Looked up from germline, CDR1 is SGHRS and CDR2 is YFSETQ.

The rearrangement joins TRBV5-1 to TRBJ1-1; D is unresolved. This CDR3 is built from 16 residues. Germline loops: CDR1 SGHRS, CDR2 YFSETQ. V dropped 4 bases and J dropped 4 bases, with 20 bases sitting between them. CDR3 bases: TGCGCCAGCAGCATGGGGATCCCTAAAGATCCCACTGAAGCTTTCTTT. Translating gives CASSMGIPKDPTEAFF.